Listed below are T cell receptor beta chains from one sample, sequenced in a study of OX40 agonist ivuxolimab in advanced cancers. The method was immunoSEQ multiplex PCR; TCRdb's version includes in-frame clones alone and lacks a portion of them. The sample has about 72,000 clones; roughly nine tenths are singletons. The sequenced sample was CD4+ or CD8+ T cells sorted from blood, obtained in a trial of the OX40 agonist ivuxolimab. The receptors shown here come from an adult with an advanced solid tumor such as melanoma, head and neck, liver or kidney cancer. The CDR3 runs from the conserved cysteine through the conserved F or W. Fields, in order: CDR3 length, V gene, clone size, J gene, D gene, CDR3 protein, CDR3 DNA. D genes are given only for firm matches. Rows may omit the clone size; those that give it use once, few, many or a size class.

cdr3_length: 13; v_call: TRBV11-2; clone_size: -; j_call: TRBJ2-3; d_call: -; cdr3_aa: CASSLDFSDTQYF; cdr3_nt: TGTGCCAGCAGCTTAGATTTCTCAGATACGCAGTATTTT
cdr3_length: 14; v_call: TRBV7-9; clone_size: once; j_call: TRBJ1-4; d_call: -; cdr3_aa: CASSSRQGSEKLFF; cdr3_nt: TGTGCCAGCAGCTCCCGGCAGGGGTCTGAAAAACTGTTTTTT
cdr3_length: 14; v_call: TRBV18; clone_size: -; j_call: TRBJ2-2; d_call: -; cdr3_aa: CASSPPRVAGELFF; cdr3_nt: TGTGCCAGCTCACCACCCCGGGTGGCCGGGGAGCTGTTTTTT
cdr3_length: 16; v_call: TRBV7-8; clone_size: -; j_call: TRBJ2-1; d_call: TRBD2; cdr3_aa: CASSPRTSGGHNEQFF; cdr3_nt: TGTGCCAGCAGCCCAAGGACTAGCGGGGGCCACAATGAGCAGTTCTTC
cdr3_length: 16; v_call: TRBV2; clone_size: -; j_call: TRBJ1-6; d_call: TRBD1; cdr3_aa: CASNVRTGASNSPLHF; cdr3_nt: TGTGCCAGCAACGTTCGGACAGGGGCATCTAATTCACCCCTCCACTTT
cdr3_length: 14; v_call: TRBV5-4; clone_size: -; j_call: TRBJ2-7; d_call: TRBD1; cdr3_aa: CASSSGQILYEQYF; cdr3_nt: TGTGCCAGCAGCTCGGGACAGATCCTATACGAGCAGTACTTC
cdr3_length: 15; v_call: TRBV6-4; clone_size: -; j_call: TRBJ2-3; d_call: -; cdr3_aa: CASSLQGTSTDTQYF; cdr3_nt: TGTGCCAGCAGTTTACAGGGGACTAGCACAGATACGCAGTATTTT
cdr3_length: 14; v_call: TRBV7-9; clone_size: -; j_call: TRBJ1-5; d_call: -; cdr3_aa: CASSPSVSNQPQHF; cdr3_nt: TGTGCCAGCAGCCCGAGTGTTAGCAATCAGCCCCAGCATTTT
cdr3_length: 14; v_call: TRBV19; clone_size: -; j_call: TRBJ2-1; d_call: -; cdr3_aa: CASSPPGQINEQFF; cdr3_nt: TGTGCCAGTAGTCCTCCCGGACAGATCAATGAGCAGTTCTTC
cdr3_length: 17; v_call: TRBV28; clone_size: -; j_call: TRBJ2-6; d_call: -; cdr3_aa: CASSSPLGISGANVLTF; cdr3_nt: TGTGCCAGCAGTTCCCCCTTGGGTATCTCTGGGGCCAACGTCCTGACTTTC